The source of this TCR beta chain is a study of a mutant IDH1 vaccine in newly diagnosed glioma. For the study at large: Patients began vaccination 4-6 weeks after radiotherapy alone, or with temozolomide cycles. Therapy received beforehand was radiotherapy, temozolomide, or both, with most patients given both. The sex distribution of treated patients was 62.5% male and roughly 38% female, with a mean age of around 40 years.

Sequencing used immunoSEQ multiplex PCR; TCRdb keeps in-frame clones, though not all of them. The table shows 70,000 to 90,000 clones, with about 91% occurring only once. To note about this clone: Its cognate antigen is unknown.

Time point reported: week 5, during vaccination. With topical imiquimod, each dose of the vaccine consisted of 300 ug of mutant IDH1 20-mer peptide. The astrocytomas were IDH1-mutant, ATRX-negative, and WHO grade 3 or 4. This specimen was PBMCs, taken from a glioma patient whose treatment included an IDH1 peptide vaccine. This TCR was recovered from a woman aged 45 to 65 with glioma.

The CDR3 here is CASSLGGLVYEQYF. The CDR3 region has the DNA TGTGCCAGCAGCTTAGGAGGTCTCGTCTACGAGCAGTACTTC. The chain combines TRBV7-8 with TRBJ2-7; D gene ambiguous. Germline-derived CDR1 and CDR2 are SGHVS and FQNEAQ. CDR3 size: 14 residues. The germline V and J ends were trimmed by 1 base and 3 bases, with 10 bases remaining between them. Full variable domain (outside the CDR3, taken from reference TRBV7-8 and TRBJ2-7): GAGVSQSPRYKVAKRGQDVALRCDPISGHVSLFWYQQALGQGPEFLTYFQNEAQLDKSGLPSDRFFAERPEGSVSTLKIQRTQQEDSAVYLCASSLGGLVYEQYFGPGTRLTVT.